The clone carrying this T cell receptor beta chain was counted a single time. Sequencing used immunoSEQ multiplex PCR; TCRdb keeps in-frame clones, though not all of them. The table records about 80,000 clones, 92% of them present only once. This sample stems from a study of T cell changes during pregnancy in multiple sclerosis. From germline, CDR1 is SGHVS and CDR2 FNYEAQ. The ends were cut back, 6 bases at V and 7 bases at J, with 15 bases in the middle. This CDR3 spans 13 amino acids. This receptor was taken from a female donor with multiple sclerosis, enrolled in a pregnancy study. The J gene is TRBJ2-5, the V gene TRBV7-6; D is perhaps TRBD1 (5 bases). The source material was peripheral blood, sampled before pregnancy. For the CDR3, the DNA is TGTGCCAGCAGAAACGAGGTTCAGGGGACCCAGTACTTC. Residues: CASRNEVQGTQYF.